This T cell receptor beta chain was obtained from a study of radiation and T cells in renal cell carcinoma. Study background: Nephrectomy followed 15 Gy stereotactic body radiation by 4 weeks.

The CDR3 runs 17 residues. Unmatched junction bases numbered 7, after V lost 1 base and J lost 5 bases. The V gene's germline CDR1 is MGHRA and CDR2 YSYEKL. Sequencing was performed with immunoSEQ multiplex PCR; in TCRdb, only in-frame clones are kept and a portion is missing. The table shows about 49,000 clones, with 75% to 85% occurring only once. The time point denotes: blood 2 weeks post-SBRT. Treatment given: 15 Gy SBRT to primary tumor, nephrectomy 4 weeks later. The rearrangement uses TRBV4-1 and TRBJ2-3; 12 bases match TRBD2. This clonotype originated in a woman in her 70s with renal cell carcinoma. This specimen was blood, taken from a patient whose treatment included radiotherapy and nephrectomy. The CDR3 loop is CASSQGLAGGQGDTQYF. The CDR3 coding sequence is TGCGCCAGCAGCCAAGGGCTAGCGGGGGGGCAAGGAGATACGCAGTATTTT.